Sequencing of this T cell receptor (beta chain) was carried out in a study of cytomegalovirus exposure and HLA in healthy donors (dated by TCRdb to about 2017). Study-wide context: An earlier analysis of several hundred of the donors reported roughly 270 Gb of sequence data and some 120 million unique TCR beta sequences from 150 million to 200 million T cells. An early release that covered roughly 600 HLA-typed donors contained approximately 300 gigabases of sequencing data and about 93 million unique TCR sequences. The genetic ancestry cluster associated with self-reported Caucasian donors included about 84% of the 398 genotyped donors. The study aimed to test whether signatures of past pathogen exposure could be identified by cataloging public T cell receptors. The T cell repertoires of roughly 660 subjects were profiled by immunosequencing and related to cytomegalovirus serostatus. Besides the first cohort of 500 to 700 subjects, a separate validation cohort made up of over 95 different subjects was used. To predict cytomegalovirus infection status, the study brought together high-throughput TCR immunosequencing, statistical association of individual TCRs with disease status, and machine learning. A later analysis re-analyzed previously published TCR beta repertoires from approximately 670 donors and added high-resolution HLA genotyping to study TCR occurrence patterns. Rather than drawing on any new phenotypic data, the later analysis identified candidate immune exposures from TCR beta sequences and the way those sequences occurred across donors. To decide whether each TCR beta V gene segment behaved as functional or pseudogenic, an earlier analysis of some 600 of the donors relied on high-throughput TCR beta sequencing. Donor age, sex, ethnicity and CMV serostatus were compiled together with the repertoire data. In a later genetic analysis, genome-wide SNP genotypes for about 65% of the roughly 700 donors were used, and that subset was treated as a discovery cohort. All discovery cohort repertoires had been generated using a single sequencing platform. Both class I and class II loci were covered by HLA typing, at four-digit resolution. Typing coverage varied by locus: about 620-630 donors for A, B, C, DRB1 and DQB1; more than 500 for DQA1; 606 for DPA1; about 450 for DPB1. About five DR-DQ haplotypes were treated as single units for association and clustering because of strong linkage in the cohort. Among about 360 genotyped donors of the cohort, an average of approximately 250,000 unique TCR beta nucleotide sequences were sequenced per donor, around 20% of them non-productive. Study-wide conclusions, independent of this receptor: In both the original and validation cohorts, the classifier was reported to diagnose cytomegalovirus status with high specificity and sensitivity. A later analysis found that HLA-associated TCR beta chains were more clonally expanded and had lower generation probabilities than equally common non-associated chains. Correlated functional status among segregating V segments might reflect linkage disequilibrium, but an unknown experimental factor could not be ruled out. An association between a missense DCLRE1C variant and V-gene and J-gene trimming of TCR beta chains was found in a later genetic analysis and replicated in an independent cohort. While some public TCRs were present in many individuals, most TCR sequences turned up only very rarely across donors. The authors suggested that the approach could potentially be extended to other disease states and immunological phenotypes. A later analysis reported that several top co-occurrence clusters appeared linked to parvovirus B19, influenza, CMV and Epstein-Barr virus. At a false discovery rate of 0.05, a later analysis linked about 17,000 TCR beta sequences to specific HLA alleles. Some IMGT-functional V segments, including TRBV6-2 and TRBV6-3, could not be distinguished by the 87-base-pair reads and were therefore excluded. The earlier analysis of 587 of the donors excluded some 15 rarely observed V segments, including chromosome 9 orphons, because counts were too low. This cohort had only TCR beta chains sequenced, and the lack of alpha or paired-chain data limited which features could be detected. In the study, roughly 160 TCR beta chains were listed as associated with cytomegalovirus. In an earlier analysis of fewer than 750 of the donors, most TCR beta V segments were observed in productive rearrangements about 87% or about 30% of the time, broadly matching IMGT annotations. Most CMV-associated TCR beta chains appeared to be HLA-restricted in a later analysis, and the HLA associations seemed to be driven largely by CMV exposure. A further reported finding was that TCR beta sequences accurately predicted the HLA-A and HLA-B alleles for most subjects in the first cohort. Compared with the roughly 700-donor mean, donors in an Asian-associated ancestry cluster had fewer N-insertions in productive TCRs, according to a later genetic analysis. Sequencing depth was assumed to be roughly uniform across donors in the presence/absence analyses, though that assumption may not hold. In vitro tests confirmed that a few of the cytomegalovirus-associated TCR beta chains recognize cytomegalovirus antigens. The only immune exposure information available for the cohort was CMV serostatus. A group of highly shared sequence variants was considered likely to be a technical artifact of the sequencing pipeline. Because HLA typing was missing for some donors at each locus, association tests included only the typed subset. In a later analysis, the rate of TCR association differed among HLA loci, with DRB1 alleles having the most associated TCRs and HLA-C alleles having the fewest. When HLA alleles, especially DR and DQ, strongly co-occurred, TCR associations were difficult to assign to individual alleles.

Library creation used the immunoSEQ multiplex PCR assay. The multiplex PCR relied on a mix of 60 forward primers for TCR Vbeta segments and 13 reverse primers for TCR Jbeta segments. Amplification of the CDR3 region of rearranged TCR beta genes was performed with a multiplex PCR assay on genomic DNA. On the Illumina HiSeq System, the amplified TCR beta libraries were sequenced as 87-base-pair reads. The study's own analysis went as follows. A later analysis tallied roughly 78 million unique TCR beta chains across the 700 or so repertoires, and around 9.9 million of those chains were shared by two or more donors. A nearest-neighbor algorithm error-corrected the raw reads and collapsed the reads into unique sequences, merging closely related sequences to remove PCR and sequencing errors. Alignment of CDR3 sequences to IMGT reference sequences was used to assign V, D and J gene segments. For a sequence to be retained, a match of at least six nucleotides to both a V gene segment and a J gene segment was required. Rearrangements were classified as productive when the CDR3 lacked stop codons and remained in frame with V and J, and all other rearrangements were classified as non-productive. CDR3 was defined by IMGT convention, running from the second conserved V-encoded cysteine to the conserved J-encoded phenylalanine. The earlier analysis of a few hundred of the donors excluded sequences that lacked an unambiguous match to a single V gene segment. In an earlier analysis of some 590 of the donors, a V segment was called functional when productive rearrangements were above 56.7%, and segregating when the standard deviation between donors exceeded 5%. To diagnose cytomegalovirus status from the catalog of TCR beta chain sequences, a statistical classification framework was built. V and J gene assignment, in a later analysis, came from comparing TCR nucleotide sequences with IMGT/GENE-DB human TR gene sequences. A later analysis assigned CDR3 sequences and most-parsimonious VDJ recombination scenarios with the TCRdist pipeline. In a later analysis, each TCR beta chain was defined by its CDR3 amino acid sequence together with its V-gene family, and reads lacking a unique V-gene family were excluded. A later analysis removed 600 or so highly shared, low-generation-probability nucleotide sequences to deal with suspected cross-contamination and a sequencing artifact. In a later analysis, a clonal expansion index for each public chain was calculated from normalized within-repertoire ranks of inferred template counts. In a later analysis, generation probabilities were computed with a VDJ recombination model fitted to out-of-frame rearrangements, and the resulting probabilities were checked against IGoR. Hypergeometric tests were used in a later analysis to score TCR-TCR, TCR-HLA and TCR-CMV co-occurrence, with a repertoire-size bias correction applied to the TCR pairs. False discovery rates were estimated in a later analysis by permuting HLA or CMV assignments 20 times. In a later analysis, co-occurring TCRs were grouped using DBSCAN, with TCRdist sequence similarity added in when clustering inside HLA-allele-positive subsets. Co-occurrence clustering excluded repertoires with fewer than 30,000 or more than 120,000 public chains, plus five with anomalous nucleotide sharing. TCRdb retrieved this table from immuneACCESS and kept in-frame rearrangements only. Not all clones are present; in checked studies, unresolved V genes account for under half, and no reason is known for the remainder. The V and J calls and clone size come from that table; D and trimming were worked out from the DNA. The sample includes fewer than 200,000 clones, with 60% to 80% observed a single time. Over 1.1% of the sample is held by the ten biggest clonotypes.

CDR1 and CDR2 (MNHNS, SASEGT) derive from the germline V gene. V is clipped by 1 base and J by 12 bases, and the sequence between their germline boundaries is 22 bases long. Spanning cysteine to phenylalanine, the CDR3 consists of 17 amino acids. CDR3 DNA only is kept here, 51 bases in frame from base 1. For this clone: No cognate antigen has been identified for it. No base-level quality is on record; no much larger clone is a single base apart.

The cohort was made up of 650 to 700 healthy bone marrow donors. At the time of sampling, every cohort member was nominally healthy, though immune exposures that went unrecorded were likely present. The donor tested CMV seronegative, placing the donor among the 350 or so seronegative members of the cohort. Each donor provided a peripheral blood sample, and peripheral blood mononuclear cells were used for TCR beta sequencing. Genomic DNA extraction from the blood cell samples was performed with the Qiagen DNeasy Blood Extraction Kit. The sequenced material came from PBMCs. The receptor was derived from a man aged 60 to 75 in good health and CMV-seronegative. Here the chain combines TRBV6-1 and TRBJ1-6; confidence is insufficient to name the D gene. The CDR3 sequence is CASSEVKTPRVLGPLHF. The nucleotides read TGTGCCAGCAGTGAAGTAAAGACGCCTAGAGTCCTTGGACCCCTCCACTTT.